The 32 T cell receptor beta chains reported below all come from one sample, sequenced in a study of graft-versus-host responses after intestinal transplantation (dated by TCRdb to about 2021). Read against the paper, the sample's time point label means: cells obtained before transplantation from donor or recipient. Receptors were amplified or captured by the immunoSEQ multiplex PCR assay. The immuneACCESS repertoire file appears here via TCRdb, limited to in-frame rearrangements. These files lack a portion of the clones; in checked studies, under half of the deficit traces to unresolved V genes, and the cause of the others is not known. Present in this sample are 45,000 to 60,000 clones, about 90% of which were seen just once. The ten biggest clones cover more than 2% of the sample. These receptors lack a known antigen. Specimen: unstimulated CD4+ T cells sorted from spleen or lymph node cells, collected before transplant. The receptors come from a human donor who was the organ donor for an intestinal transplant.

This chain's CDR3 is CASSQVEAMNTEAFF. The CDR3 DNA is TGCGCCAGCAGCCAAGTTGAGGCCATGAACACTGAAGCTTTCTTT. J is TRBJ1-1 and V is TRBV4-1; the D is unclear. V lost 1 base, J lost 0 bases, and 9 bases lay in between. The CDR3 loop spans 15 amino acids. Germline CDR1 reads MGHRA; CDR2 reads YSYEKL.

This clone was observed a single time. The chain carries TRBV28 and TRBJ2-5; 9 bases match TRBD2. Trimming at V came to 8 bases and at J to 1 base, leaving 5 bases not matched to a gene. In germline, CDR1 is MDHEN, CDR2 SYDVKM. This CDR3 has 14 amino acids. CDR3 protein: CASSSGELQETQYF. The CDR3 region has the DNA TGTGCCAGCTCTAGCGGGGAGCTCCAAGAGACCCAGTACTTC.

The chain has TRBV28 and TRBJ2-1, with D possibly matching TRBD1 (6 bases). Deletions cut 10 bases from V and 11 bases from J, with 12 bases between. This CDR3 has 10 amino acids. Germline V gives CDR1 MDHEN, CDR2 SYDVKM. Written as DNA, the CDR3 is TGTGCCACCACAGGGTCTAAGCAGTTCTTC. This gives the protein CATTGSKQFF. Combining the CDR3 with reference TRBV28 and TRBJ2-1 gives the whole variable domain DVKVTQSSRYLVKRTGEKVFLECVQDMDHENMFWYRQDPGLGLRLIYFSYDVKMKEKGDIPEGYSVSREKKERFSLILESASTNQTSMYLCATTGSKQFFGPGTRLTVL.

The chain combines TRBV4-1 with TRBJ2-7; TRBD2 agrees at 7 bases. This CDR3 comprises 14 residues. The germline V gene has CDR1 MGHRA and CDR2 YSYEKL. V lost 0 bases, J lost 1 base, and 0 bases stayed unmatched. Written as DNA, the CDR3 is TGCGCCAGCAGCCAAGACGGGAGGTCCTACGAGCAGTACTTC. Residues: CASSQDGRSYEQYF.

The V gene is TRBV7-9, the J gene TRBJ2-1; 7 bases agree with TRBD2. The CDR3 is 17 residues long. From germline, CDR1 is SEHNR and CDR2 FQNEAQ (reference sequence). The junction had 10 bases not matched to a gene; V was cut back by 2 bases and J by 3 bases. The CDR3 bases are TGTGCCAGCAGCTTATCGGTTGGGTGGACTAGCTACAATGAGCAGTTCTTC. This encodes CASSLSVGWTSYNEQFF. Variable domain in full (rest from reference TRBV7-9 and TRBJ2-1): DTGVSQNPRHKITKRGQNVTFRCDPISEHNRLYWYRQTLGQGPEFLTYFQNEAQLEKSRLLSDRFSAERPKGSFSTLEIQRTEQGDSAMYLCASSLSVGWTSYNEQFFGPGTRLTVL.

The gene calls are TRBV27 and TRBJ2-7; tentative D call: TRBD1 (7 bases). Germline CDR1 and CDR2: MNHEY and SMNVEV (reference sequence). V was shortened by 0 bases and J by 3 bases, with 21 bases between the two germline ends. The CDR3 is 18 amino acids. The CDR3 region is CASSLSMKGASEIYEQYF. For the CDR3, the DNA is TGTGCCAGCAGTTTATCGATGAAGGGGGCTAGCGAAATCTACGAGCAGTACTTC.

V is TRBV5-1 and J is TRBJ2-2; maybe TRBD2 (6 bases). The CDR3 length is 16 residues. Trimming removed 2 bases from V and 0 bases from J, with 11 bases in between. The germline V gene has CDR1 SGHRS and CDR2 YFSETQ. DNA of the CDR3: TGCGCCAGCAGCTTCATCTGGGGGGCGAACACCGGGGAGCTGTTTTTT. It translates to CASSFIWGANTGELFF. The variable domain in full, with the rest retrieved from reference TRBV5-1 and TRBJ2-2, is KAGVTQTPRYLIKTRGQQVTLSCSPISGHRSVSWYQQTPGQGLQFLFEYFSETQRNKGNFPGRFSGRQFSNSRSEMNVSTLELGDSALYLCASSFIWGANTGELFFGEGSRLTVL.

The gene calls are TRBV6-9 and TRBJ1-5; possible D gene TRBD1, 6 bases. Germline assignment: CDR1 MNHGY and CDR2 SVAAGI. The V and J ends lost 3 bases and 7 bases respectively, with 13 bases between them. CDR3 length: 14 amino acids. CDR3 coding DNA: TGTGCCAGCAGTTACTCGTCCGGGGGCCAGCCCCAGCATTTT. Protein product: CASSYSSGGQPQHF.

The gene calls are TRBV7-2 and TRBJ2-1; 7 bases are a match to TRBD2. This CDR3 has 17 amino acids. Per germline, CDR1 SGHTA and CDR2 FQGNSA. V dropped 0 bases and J dropped 1; count of bases not matched to a gene: 6. The CDR3 reads CASSLAGTNPSYNEQFF. The CDR3 nucleotides read TGTGCCAGCAGCTTAGCCGGGACTAATCCTTCCTACAATGAGCAGTTCTTC. Full variable domain (rest looked up from reference TRBV7-2 and TRBJ2-1): GAGVSQSPSNKVTEKGKDVELRCDPISGHTALYWYRQSLGQGLEFLIYFQGNSAPDKSGLPSDRFSAERTGGSVSTLTIQRTQQEDSAVYLCASSLAGTNPSYNEQFFGPGTRLTVL.

This CDR3 is CAWRAQGWDYNQPQHF. The CDR3 nucleotides are TGTGCCTGGAGGGCACAGGGTTGGGACTACAATCAGCCCCAGCATTTT. The chain recombines TRBV30 with TRBJ1-5; a possible D gene is TRBD1 (6 bases). This CDR3 region has 16 residues. Germline CDR1 and CDR2: GTSNPN and SVGIG (reference sequence). V was pared by 3 bases and J by 3 bases, with 18 bases between.

With respect to this clone: This CDR3 is also generated by other DNA sequences in the sample. The rearrangement joins TRBV9 to TRBJ2-5, with D possibly being TRBD1 (6 bases). The germline V gene has CDR1 SGDLS and CDR2 YYNGEE. The CDR3 contains 13 residues. V lost 3 bases and J lost 5, with 11 bases in between. DNA for the CDR3: TGTGCCAGCAGCGCTCAGGGGCGGGAGACCCAGTACTTC. It translates to CASSAQGRETQYF. Full variable domain (rest looked up from reference TRBV9 and TRBJ2-5): DSGVTQTPKHLITATGQRVTLRCSPRSGDLSVYWYQQSLDQGLQFLIQYYNGEERAKGNILERFSAQQFPDLHSELNLSSLELGDSALYFCASSAQGRETQYFGPGTRLLVL.

V usage is TRBV5-6 and J usage is TRBJ2-5; tentative D call: TRBD2 (7 bases). The germline gives CDR1 SGHDT, CDR2 YYEEEE. The CDR3 contains 14 residues. Trimming shortened V by 0 bases and J by 5 bases, and 11 bases separated the two germline ends. The CDR3 sequence is CASSLAGGGETQYF. The CDR3 coding sequence is TGTGCCAGCAGCTTGGCGGGGGGCGGGGAGACCCAGTACTTC.

DNA of the CDR3: TGTGCCAGCAGCTTCGTCGGGGGGTTGGGCTCCTACAATGAGCAGTTCTTC. It specifies CASSFVGGLGSYNEQFF. The rearrangement uses TRBV5-6 and TRBJ2-1; 7 bases line up with TRBD2. This CDR3 comprises 17 residues. Germline lookup yields CDR1 SGHDT and CDR2 YYEEEE. Germline trimming cut 2 bases from V and 0 bases from J; bases unmatched to any gene: 8.

This sequence joins TRBV5-4 and TRBJ2-1; D uncertain. Germline V gene data show CDR1 as SGHNT and CDR2 as YYREEE (reference sequence). The V and J ends lost 0 bases and 4 bases respectively, with 5 bases between them. The CDR3 runs 13 residues. The CDR3 bases are TGTGCCAGCAGCTTGGACAAATACAATGAGCAGTTCTTC. The encoded protein is CASSLDKYNEQFF.

The chain combines TRBV10-3 with TRBJ1-5, with no clear D. V was trimmed by 4 bases and J by 0 bases, leaving 4 bases between them. The CDR3 contains 13 residues. CDR1 and CDR2 from the germline V gene are ENHRY and SYGVKD. CDR3 nucleotides: TGTGCCATCAGTGGAGATAGCAATCAGCCCCAGCATTTT. Protein product: CAISGDSNQPQHF.

The V call is TRBV5-4, the J call TRBJ2-7; 11 nucleotides match TRBD2. The V and J ends lost 3 bases and 4 bases, in that order; junction bases with no gene match: 3. Germline CDR1 is SGHNT and CDR2 is YYREEE (reference sequence). There are 14 residues in the CDR3. CDR3 bases: TGTGCCAGCAGCTCAACTAGCGGGAGTTACGAGCAGTACTTC. Its translation: CASSSTSGSYEQYF.

This clone was seen once. The chain joins TRBV4-1 to TRBJ2-2, with TRBD2 identical over 8 bases. V dropped 0 bases and J dropped 5; count of bases not matched to a gene: 8. Germline values: CDR1 MGHRA, CDR2 YSYEKL. This CDR3 comprises 17 residues. For the CDR3, the DNA is TGCGCCAGCAGCCAAGATGATCGGGGGGGCGGGACCGGGGAGCTGTTTTTT. This encodes CASSQDDRGGGTGELFF.

This CDR3 reads CASSHSGSSSDTQYF. The CDR3 nucleotides are TGTGCCAGCAGCCATAGCGGGAGTAGTTCAGATACGCAGTATTTT. The chain links TRBV7-6 to TRBJ2-3, with 9 bases fitting TRBD2. The CDR3 has 15 amino acids. CDR1 SGHVS and CDR2 FNYEAQ come from the germline V gene. J was trimmed by 4 bases and V by 5 bases; bases with no gene match: 7.

This clone has just a few counts. V usage is TRBV5-4 and J usage is TRBJ2-7, with 15 positions matching TRBD2. The CDR3 length is 17 residues. The V gene's germline CDR1 is SGHNT and CDR2 YYREEE (reference sequence). After removal of 4 bases from V and 0 bases from J, the junction contained 5 bases not matched to a gene. Here the CDR3 reads CASSPGLAGGYSYEQYF. CDR3 coding DNA: TGTGCCAGCAGCCCCGGACTAGCGGGAGGGTACTCCTACGAGCAGTACTTC.

This sequence joins TRBV20-1 and TRBJ2-3; D is undetermined. Germline-derived CDR1 and CDR2 are DFQATT and SNEGSKA (reference sequence). Trimming removed 0 bases from V and 7 bases from J, with 5 bases in between. The CDR3 is 11 residues long. The CDR3 here is CSARDDNTQYF. The CDR3 DNA follows: TGCAGTGCTAGAGATGATAATACGCAGTATTTT.

The chain combines TRBV27 with TRBJ2-1; D gene unclear. Trimming took off 6 bases at V and 3 bases at J, with 6 bases between the two ends. The CDR3 extends over 12 amino acids. Per the germline V gene, CDR1 is MNHEY and CDR2 is SMNVEV (reference sequence). The CDR3 loop is CASSPRYNEQFF. CDR3 DNA: TGTGCCAGCAGCCCTCGCTACAATGAGCAGTTCTTC.

The genes are TRBV7-3 and TRBJ2-2; 7 bases map to TRBD2. The CDR3 covers 15 residues. CDR1 and CDR2 (germline): SGHTA, FQGTGA. V lost 5 bases and J lost 1; bases outside the gene matches: 4. For the CDR3, the DNA is TGTGCCAGCAGCCCCCGCGGGAGGAACACCGGGGAGCTGTTTTTT. Residues: CASSPRGRNTGELFF.

The V gene is TRBV19, the J gene TRBJ2-1, with D perhaps given as TRBD1 or TRBD2 (7 bases each). CDR1 is LNHDA and CDR2 is SQIVND in the germline V gene (reference sequence). Trimming pared 2 bases from V and 4 bases from J, leaving 12 bases between. The CDR3 length is 15 residues. The CDR3 coding sequence is TGTGCCAGTAGTATACGCCAGGGGGGGTACAATGAGCAGTTCTTC. Its protein is CASSIRQGGYNEQFF.

V is TRBV5-1 and J is TRBJ1-1; D might be TRBD1 (5 bases). Germline loops: CDR1 SGHRS, CDR2 YFSETQ. V was shortened by 1 base and J by 5 bases, with 9 bases between the two germline ends. The CDR3 extends over 13 amino acids. In DNA, the CDR3 is TGCGCCAGCAGCTTGTGGGGGTATACTGAAGCTTTCTTT. Translation gives CASSLWGYTEAFF.

The chain links TRBV7-9 to TRBJ2-1; D call uncertain. Trimming stripped 1 base from V and 5 bases from J, with 12 bases between. Germline values: CDR1 SEHNR, CDR2 FQNEAQ (reference sequence). This CDR3 region has 15 residues. CDR3 loop: CASSLGWRNDNEQFF. CDR3 DNA: TGTGCCAGCAGCTTAGGGTGGCGGAACGACAATGAGCAGTTCTTC.

This chain uses TRBV6-5 with TRBJ2-4, with D perhaps matching TRBD2 (5 bases). The CDR3 spans 16 residues. Between the trimmed V and J ends, which lost 2 bases and 3 bases, there was a span of 14 bases. Germline CDR1 and CDR2: MNHEY and SVGAGI. The DNA of the CDR3 is TGTGCCAGCAGTTACGATTACAACCGGGGCAAAAACATTCAGTACTTC. Translation gives CASSYDYNRGKNIQYF.

Comments on this clone: The junction shows a germline mismatch at one end, possibly a read error. The chain has TRBV6-5 and TRBJ2-3, with TRBD2 matching over 8 bases. Germline V gene sequence: CDR1 MNHEY, CDR2 SVGAGI. This CDR3 spans 16 amino acids. In DNA form, the CDR3 reads TGTGCCAGCAGTTATGGGCAAACCCGCCTTCCTAGCGGGTTCTCGTGG. Amino acid sequence: CASSYGQTRLPSGFSW.

The chain carries TRBV4-3 and TRBJ2-5; 13 bases match TRBD2. V was pared by 1 base and J by 0 bases, with 11 bases of the junction left unmatched. The CDR3 contains 20 residues. Germline CDR1 LGHNA, CDR2 YSLEER. DNA for the CDR3: TGCGCCAGCAGCCAAGGGACCGGGACTAGCGGGAAAAGCTACCAAGAGACCCAGTACTTC. This sequence encodes CASSQGTGTSGKSYQETQYF.

The CDR3 loop is CASSLPRHRDKLQETQYF. CDR3 DNA: TGTGCCAGCAGCTTACCGAGGCACCGGGACAAACTCCAAGAGACCCAGTACTTC. The J gene is TRBJ2-5, the V gene TRBV7-8, with D possibly being TRBD1 (6 bases). This CDR3 contains 18 residues. Germline CDR1 is SGHVS and CDR2 is FQNEAQ. The V end was cut by 2 bases, the J end by 1 base, with 20 bases between.

The rearrangement uses TRBV28 and TRBJ1-4; no firm D call. V lost 3 bases and J 0 bases, leaving 8 bases between the germline ends. The CDR3 has 15 residues. Looked up from germline, CDR1 is MDHEN and CDR2 is SYDVKM. CDR3 in DNA: TGTGCCAGCAGTTTGTCGCGGCCAACTAATGAAAAACTGTTTTTT. It translates to CASSLSRPTNEKLFF.

The rearrangement uses TRBV28 and TRBJ2-7; 8 bases are shared with TRBD1. The length of the CDR3 is 15 residues. Per germline, CDR1 MDHEN and CDR2 SYDVKM. With 6 bases clipped from V and 4 bases from J, the junction kept 11 bases outside the gene matches. The CDR3 spells CASSIGGTGGYEQYF. The CDR3 DNA reads TGTGCCAGCAGCATAGGAGGGACAGGCGGTTACGAGCAGTACTTC.

The chain is built from TRBV20-1 and TRBJ2-1, with D unclear. CDR1 and CDR2 from the germline V gene are DFQATT and SNEGSKA (reference sequence). Between the trimmed V and J ends, which lost 2 bases and 4 bases, there was a span of 0 bases. This CDR3 is 10 amino acids long. CDR3 loop: CSARYNEQFF. CDR3 nucleotide sequence: TGCAGTGCTAGATACAATGAGCAGTTCTTC.